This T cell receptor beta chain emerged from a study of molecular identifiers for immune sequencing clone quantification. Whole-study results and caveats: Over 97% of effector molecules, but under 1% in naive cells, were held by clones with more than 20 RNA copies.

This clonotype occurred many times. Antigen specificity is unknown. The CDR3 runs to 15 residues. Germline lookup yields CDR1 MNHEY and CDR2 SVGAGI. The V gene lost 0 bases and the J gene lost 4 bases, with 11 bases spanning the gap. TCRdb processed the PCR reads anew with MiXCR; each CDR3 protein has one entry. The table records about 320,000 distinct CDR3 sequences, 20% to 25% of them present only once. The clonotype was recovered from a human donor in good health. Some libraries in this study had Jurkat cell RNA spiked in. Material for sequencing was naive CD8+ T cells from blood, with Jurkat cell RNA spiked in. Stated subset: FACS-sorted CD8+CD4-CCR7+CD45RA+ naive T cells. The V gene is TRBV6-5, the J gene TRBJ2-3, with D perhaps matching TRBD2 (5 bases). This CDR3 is CASSYSTAGADTQYF. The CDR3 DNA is TGTGCCAGCAGTTACTCGACTGCGGGCGCAGATACGCAGTATTTT.